These 24 T cell receptor beta chains originate from one sample sequenced in a study of cytomegalovirus exposure and HLA in healthy donors. The PCR contained 60 Vbeta and 13 Jbeta primers. Sequencing used immunoSEQ multiplex PCR; TCRdb keeps in-frame clones, though not all of them. The profile covers approximately 100,000 clones, with approximately 80% appearing a single time and approximately 5.3% taken by the ten largest. Sequences were obtained from PBMCs. These receptors were collected from a woman in her late teens or twenties in good health and CMV-seropositive.

CDR3 coding DNA: TGTGCCAGCAGTTTAAGGACACATGCGTGGCCCCAGCATTTT. Translated, it gives CASSLRTHAWPQHF. The chain employs TRBV28 and TRBJ1-5, with D perhaps TRBD1 (5 bases). Looked up from germline, CDR1 is MDHEN and CDR2 is SYDVKM. This CDR3 has 14 residues. Trimming took off 2 bases at V and 9 bases at J, with 14 bases between the two ends.

The CDR3 protein is CASSPSEWNYGYTF. CDR3 nucleotides: TGTGCCAGCAGCCCATCCGAGTGGAACTATGGCTACACCTTC. V and J are TRBV7-6 and TRBJ1-2; D call uncertain. The CDR3 is 14 residues long. CDR1 is SGHVS and CDR2 is FNYEAQ in the germline V gene. With 5 bases removed from V and 2 bases from J, the gap between germline ends came to 12 bases.

This rearrangement joins TRBV13 to TRBJ2-1, with TRBD2 as a possible D gene (6 bases). This CDR3 comprises 14 residues. V was trimmed by 3 bases and J by 2 bases, leaving 8 bases between them. The germline V gene encodes CDR1 PRHDT and CDR2 FYEKMQ (reference sequence). The CDR3 loop is CASSFGSTYNEQFF. The CDR3 DNA sequence: TGTGCCAGCAGCTTCGGGAGCACCTACAATGAGCAGTTCTTC.

V and J are TRBV6-5 and TRBJ2-1; D ambiguous. This CDR3 region has 14 residues. The germline CDR1 and CDR2 sequences are MNHEY and SVGAGI. Trimming removed 0 bases at V and 6 bases at J, with 9 bases between. CDR3 nucleotides: TGTGCCAGCAGTTACTCTGGTAGTCTCAATGAGCAGTTCTTC. This sequence encodes CASSYSGSLNEQFF.

V usage is TRBV28 and J usage is TRBJ1-5; D is unresolved. The germline V gene encodes CDR1 MDHEN and CDR2 SYDVKM. There are 14 residues in the CDR3. V lost 8 bases and J 1 base, leaving 12 bases between the germline ends. The CDR3 DNA reads TGTGCCAGCCACGGGGAGACAAGCAATCAGCCCCAGCATTTT. It is translated as CASHGETSNQPQHF.

The rearrangement links TRBV7-2 to TRBJ1-5; unclear D gene. The CDR3 is 14 amino acids. Trimming removed 2 bases from V and 6 bases from J, with 11 bases in between. CDR1 SGHTA and CDR2 FQGNSA come from the germline V gene. CDR3 sequence reads: CASSLNGNSQPQHF. The CDR3 nucleotides read TGTGCCAGCAGCTTAAACGGGAATAGTCAGCCCCAGCATTTT. Drawing the rest from reference TRBV7-2 and TRBJ1-5, the complete variable domain is GAGVSQSPSNKVTEKGKDVELRCDPISGHTALYWYRQSLGQGLEFLIYFQGNSAPDKSGLPSDRFSAERTGGSVSTLTIQRTQQEDSAVYLCASSLNGNSQPQHFGDGTRLSIL.

In this sample, this clone turned up once. V and J are TRBV9 and TRBJ2-5; 7 nucleotides agree with TRBD1. CDR3 length equals 14 residues. Germline-derived CDR1 and CDR2 are SGDLS and YYNGEE. V shed 4 bases, J shed 1 base, and the junction held 4 bases outside the gene matches. In nucleotides, the CDR3 is TGTGCCAGCAGCCCCGGGACAGCCCAAGAGACCCAGTACTTC. It is translated as CASSPGTAQETQYF.

The chain employs TRBV29-1 and TRBJ1-2, with TRBD1 matching 7 bases. CDR1 and CDR2 (germline): SQVTM, ANQGSEA. There are 12 residues in the CDR3. V dropped 7 bases and J dropped 8; count of bases not matched to a gene: 10. The CDR3 protein is CSASTGTRGYTF. The CDR3 nucleotides read TGCAGCGCATCGACAGGGACGAGAGGCTACACCTTC.

The chain employs TRBV13 and TRBJ2-1; no clear D gene. Germline CDR1 and CDR2: PRHDT and FYEKMQ (reference sequence). The CDR3 sequence is 15 residues long. V was trimmed by 5 bases and J by 4 bases, leaving 15 bases between them. CDR3 protein: CASSLPSLRYNEQFF. CDR3 nucleotide sequence: TGTGCCAGCAGCCTCCCCTCTCTGCGGTACAATGAGCAGTTCTTC. Based on the CDR3 plus reference TRBV13 and TRBJ2-1, the full variable domain is AAGVIQSPRHLIKEKRETATLKCYPIPRHDTVYWYQQGPGQDPQFLISFYEKMQSDKGSIPDRFSAQQFSDYHSELNMSSLELGDSALYFCASSLPSLRYNEQFFGPGTRLTVL.

The rearrangement links TRBV7-9 to TRBJ2-1, with D tentatively TRBD2 (6 bases). CDR1 is SEHNR and CDR2 is FQNEAQ in the germline V gene (reference sequence). V dropped 5 bases and J dropped 9 bases, with 11 bases sitting between them. This CDR3 region has 12 residues. The CDR3 reads CASSTSSVEQFF. The CDR3 nucleotides are TGTGCCAGCAGCACCTCTAGCGTTGAGCAGTTCTTC.

This CDR3 reads CASSRGLAGLQETQYF. The CDR3, as DNA: TGCGCCAGCAGCAGGGGACTAGCGGGATTACAAGAGACCCAGTACTTC. This sequence joins TRBV5-1 and TRBJ2-5; 13 bases fit TRBD2. Per germline, CDR1 SGHRS and CDR2 YFSETQ. The CDR3 contains 16 residues. V trimming: 4 bases; J trimming: 2 bases; junction bases outside the gene matches: 5.

With respect to this clone: Other DNA sequences in the same sample also yield this CDR3. The chain links TRBV5-1 to TRBJ1-1; a possible D gene is TRBD1 (6 bases). The germline V and J ends were trimmed by 7 bases and 5 bases, with 21 bases remaining between them. Germline CDR1 SGHRS, CDR2 YFSETQ. CDR3 length: 15 residues. The CDR3 loop reads CASRLLGQGMTEAFF. The CDR3 DNA reads TGCGCCAGCCGGTTGCTGGGGCAGGGGATGACTGAAGCTTTCTTT.

The chain carries TRBV28 and TRBJ2-1; 9 bases match TRBD1. The ends lost 5 bases at V and 6 bases at J; junction bases unmatched: 11. Germline assignment: CDR1 MDHEN and CDR2 SYDVKM. This CDR3 is 16 amino acids long. In nucleotides, the CDR3 is TGTGCCAGCAGTCCCCGCCCGGGACAGGGCATCAATGAGCAGTTCTTC. Translating gives CASSPRPGQGINEQFF.

This chain connects TRBV5-1 to TRBJ2-3; TRBD2 matches at 9 bases. Germline V gives CDR1 SGHRS, CDR2 YFSETQ. The CDR3 is 15 amino acids. J lost 4 bases, V lost 3 bases, and 6 bases had no gene match. CDR3 sequence reads: CASSWGTSSADTQYF. For the CDR3, the DNA is TGCGCCAGCAGCTGGGGGACTAGCAGCGCAGATACGCAGTATTTT.

The V gene is TRBV5-1, the J gene TRBJ1-1; D is unclear. Trimming took off 2 bases at V and 0 bases at J, with 8 bases between the two ends. CDR3 length equals 14 residues. Germline V gene sequence: CDR1 SGHRS, CDR2 YFSETQ. The CDR3 DNA reads as TGCGCCAGCAGCTTTACAGAAGTGAACACTGAAGCTTTCTTT. It specifies CASSFTEVNTEAFF.

This clone has just one count. The rearrangement uses TRBV10-3 and TRBJ2-1; a possible D gene is TRBD2 (7 bases). Trimming took 0 bases from V and 1 from J, leaving 13 bases between them. Germline lookup yields CDR1 ENHRY and CDR2 SYGVKD. The length of the CDR3 is 17 residues. The CDR3: CAISESQGGGSYNEQFF. As DNA, the CDR3 is TGTGCCATCAGTGAGTCCCAGGGAGGGGGATCCTACAATGAGCAGTTCTTC.

Only one count was recorded for this clone. The J gene is TRBJ2-7, the V gene TRBV4-1, with D possibly TRBD2 on 6 matching bases. Trimming removed 2 bases at V and 2 bases at J, with 13 bases between. Germline CDR1 reads MGHRA; CDR2 reads YSYEKL. The CDR3 runs to 15 residues. CDR3: CASSQYPGGTYEQYF. As DNA, the CDR3 is TGCGCCAGCAGCCAATACCCTGGAGGGACCTACGAGCAGTACTTC.

The chain uses TRBV25-1 and TRBJ2-1; D may be TRBD2 (6 bases). The CDR3 contains 14 residues. Trimming shortened V by 4 bases and J by 0 bases, and 7 bases separated the two germline ends. The germline CDR1 and CDR2 sequences are MGHDK and SYGVNS. The CDR3 DNA reads TGTGCCAGCAGTGTCGGGGGCTCCTACAATGAGCAGTTCTTC. Its protein is CASSVGGSYNEQFF.

This rearrangement joins TRBV7-9 to TRBJ2-1; a weak D match, TRBD1 (6 bases). The CDR3 has 15 amino acids. Germline-derived CDR1 and CDR2 are SEHNR and FQNEAQ (reference sequence). Trimming cost V 2 bases and J 4 bases, with 12 bases left between them. The CDR3 DNA reads as TGTGCCAGCAGCTTAACAGGGCACTTGTACAATGAGCAGTTCTTC. Amino acid sequence: CASSLTGHLYNEQFF.

This clone was counted only a few times. The chain carries TRBV9 and TRBJ1-3; maybe TRBD1 (6 bases). The CDR3 length is 15 residues. Between the trimmed V and J ends, which lost 0 bases and 2 bases, there was a span of 9 bases. Germline lookup yields CDR1 SGDLS and CDR2 YYNGEE. CDR3 residues: CASSVERGPGNTIYF. The CDR3 bases are TGTGCCAGCAGCGTAGAGCGGGGGCCTGGAAACACCATATATTTT.

This clone is a singleton in its sample. J is TRBJ1-1 and V is TRBV20-1, with D unresolved. Germline V gene data show CDR1 as DFQATT and CDR2 as SNEGSKA (reference sequence). This CDR3 is built from 11 residues. The V gene lost 5 bases and the J gene lost 2 bases, with 6 bases spanning the gap. CDR3 nucleotides: TGCAGTGCTCTTTTTAACACTGAAGCTTTCTTT. Translating gives CSALFNTEAFF.

This sequence joins TRBV5-6 and TRBJ2-5; TRBD2 matches 11 bases. Germline CDR1 reads SGHDT; CDR2 reads YYEEEE. J was trimmed by 7 bases and V by 2 bases; bases with no gene match: 10. The CDR3 has 16 residues. This CDR3 reads CASSLLAGEGGRTQYF. In DNA, the CDR3 is TGTGCCAGCAGCTTACTAGCGGGAGAGGGGGGACGGACCCAGTACTTC. The full variable domain, in which reference TRBV5-6 and TRBJ2-5 provide the parts outside the CDR3, is DAGVTQSPTHLIKTRGQQVTLRCSPKSGHDTVSWYQQALGQGPQFIFQYYEEEERQRGNFPDRFSGHQFPNYSSELNVNALLLGDSALYLCASSLLAGEGGRTQYFGPGTRLLVL.

The rearrangement joins TRBV28 to TRBJ1-2; 11 nucleotides match TRBD1. CDR3 length: 14 residues. CDR1 MDHEN and CDR2 SYDVKM come from the germline V gene. The V and J ends lost 2 bases and 6 bases, in that order; junction bases with no gene match: 2. CDR3 in DNA: TGTGCCAGCAGTTTAGGGACAGGGGGGGATGGCTACACCTTC. Translating gives CASSLGTGGDGYTF.

This sequence joins TRBV5-4 and TRBJ2-2; D remains ambiguous. This CDR3 is built from 14 residues. Trimming removed 7 bases at V and 1 base at J, with 11 bases between. Germline assignment: CDR1 SGHNT and CDR2 YYREEE (reference sequence). The CDR3 protein is CASATSLNTGELFF. In nucleotides, the CDR3 is TGTGCCAGCGCCACGAGCCTGAACACCGGGGAGCTGTTTTTT.